The rows below give T cell receptor beta chains drawn from one sample of a study of OX40 agonist ivuxolimab in advanced cancers. The protocol was immunoSEQ multiplex PCR, while the TCRdb copy is restricted to in-frame clones and leaves out a portion. The table includes tens of thousands of clones, roughly 86% detected once. The sequencing here drew on CD4+ or CD8+ T cells sorted from blood, taken in a trial of the OX40 agonist ivuxolimab. These receptors all stem from an adult with an advanced solid tumor such as melanoma, head and neck, liver or kidney cancer. CDR3s include the opening cysteine and the closing phenylalanine or tryptophan. Fields, in order: clone size, D gene, V gene, J gene, CDR3 protein, CDR3 DNA. The D gene is left open where the match is weak. Rows may omit the clone size; those that give it use once, few, many or a size class.

-	-	TRBV5-4	TRBJ2-7	CASSSDSSYEQYF	TGTGCCAGCAGCTCAGACAGCTCCTACGAGCAGTACTTC
once	TRBD1	TRBV7-2	TRBJ2-3	CASSLGRWGQGVLATQYF	TGTGCCAGCAGCTTAGGACGGTGGGGACAGGGAGTTTTGGCTACGCAGTATTTT
once	-	TRBV5-1	TRBJ1-1	CASSLGGDGTEAFF	TGCGCCAGTTCTCTGGGAGGGGATGGGACTGAAGCTTTCTTT
-	-	TRBV2	TRBJ1-1	CASSRTTGTPRRYTEAFF	TGTGCCAGCAGCCGAACTACCGGGACCCCGAGGAGGTACACTGAAGCTTTCTTT
-	-	TRBV6-6	TRBJ1-1	CASSLLPGAEAFF	TGTGCCAGCAGTCTACTACCGGGGGCTGAAGCTTTCTTT
once	TRBD1	TRBV4-2	TRBJ1-2	CASSHWTGTYVAGYTF	TGTGCCAGCAGCCACTGGACAGGGACCTATGTAGCTGGCTACACCTTC
-	-	TRBV5-5	TRBJ2-1	CASHRLSYNEQFF	TGTGCCAGTCACAGGCTCTCCTACAATGAGCAGTTCTTC
-	TRBD2	TRBV15	TRBJ2-7	CATAGGSPYEQYF	TGTGCCACCGCGGGCGGGAGCCCCTACGAGCAGTACTTC
-	-	TRBV6-5	TRBJ2-4	CASRRGFRDIQYF	TGTGCCAGCAGAAGGGGTTTTCGGGACATTCAGTACTTC
-	-	TRBV13	TRBJ2-7	CASSQNQGRGQYF	TGTGCCAGCAGTCAGAACCAGGGGAGAGGGCAGTACTTC
-	-	TRBV9	TRBJ2-2	CASSVVGSGQVNTGELFF	TGTGCCAGCAGCGTAGTAGGTAGCGGCCAGGTGAACACCGGGGAGCTGTTTTTT
-	-	TRBV27	TRBJ1-6	CASSLSSGEAPLHF	TGTGCCAGCAGTTTATCATCCGGGGAGGCACCCCTCCACTTT
-	-	TRBV5-1	TRBJ1-1	CASSLGGMNTEAFF	TGCGCCAGCAGCTTGGGGGGAATGAACACTGAAGCTTTCTTT
-	TRBD2	TRBV12-5	TRBJ2-3	CASGFTTSGKTDTQYF	TGTGCTAGTGGTTTTACGACTAGCGGGAAAACAGATACGCAGTATTTT
once	-	TRBV6-5	TRBJ2-2	CASEEGPNTGELFF	TGTGCCAGCGAAGAGGGACCAAACACCGGGGAGCTGTTTTTT
once	-	TRBV27	TRBJ2-5	CASSLSAGQETQYF	TGTGCCAGCAGTTTATCGGCCGGCCAAGAGACCCAGTACTTC
medium-sized	-	TRBV6-5	TRBJ2-2	CASSLTRSNTGELFF	TGTGCCAGCAGCCTGACACGATCGAACACCGGGGAGCTGTTTTTT
-	-	TRBV10-3	TRBJ1-1	CAISESRGNEAFF	TGTGCCATCAGTGAGTCGAGGGGGAATGAAGCTTTCTTT
once	TRBD2	TRBV10-3	TRBJ2-7	CAISESALAGDEQYF	TGTGCCATCAGTGAGTCGGCGCTAGCGGGAGACGAGCAGTACTTC
-	TRBD2	TRBV6-1	TRBJ2-5	CASRGLAGGQETQYF	TGTGCCAGCAGGGGACTAGCGGGGGGTCAAGAGACCCAGTACTTC
-	TRBD2	TRBV4-1	TRBJ2-7	CASSQLVGTGGYEQYF	TGCGCCAGCAGCCAATTGGTTGGAACGGGGGGTTACGAGCAGTACTTC
-	TRBD2	TRBV10-1	TRBJ2-1	CAITRGLAYNKFF	TGCGCCATTACCAGGGGACTAGCGTACAATAAGTTCTTC
few	TRBD1	TRBV5-1	TRBJ1-2	CASSLAGRVHRGLYGYTF	TGCGCCAGCAGCTTGGCCGGCAGGGTTCACAGGGGGCTCTATGGCTACACCTTC
-	-	TRBV19	TRBJ2-2	CASGSTGASGELFF	TGTGCCAGTGGGTCTACGGGTGCCAGCGGGGAGCTGTTTTTT
once	-	TRBV28	TRBJ2-7	CASRNPDSYEQYF	TGTGCCAGCAGAAACCCTGACAGCTACGAGCAGTACTTC
-	-	TRBV27	TRBJ2-6	CAAGTSPGSGANVLTF	TGTGCCGCCGGGACAAGCCCCGGCTCTGGGGCCAACGTCCTGACTTTC
-	-	TRBV9	TRBJ2-1	CASSAHSSYNEQFF	TGTGCCAGCAGCGCACACAGCTCCTACAATGAGCAGTTCTTC
-	-	TRBV6-6	TRBJ2-4	CASRRGFRDIQYF	TGTGCCAGCAGAAGGGGTTTTCGGGACATTCAGTACTTC
-	-	TRBV27	TRBJ1-4	CASSLPGLINEKLFF	TGTGCCAGCAGTTTACCGGGCTTGATTAATGAAAAACTGTTTTTT
-	-	TRBV19	TRBJ2-7	CASSGETYEQYF	TGTGCCAGTAGCGGGGAAACCTACGAGCAGTACTTC
-	-	TRBV6-5	TRBJ2-3	CASSYGLDTQYF	TGTGCCAGCAGTTACGGCTTGGATACGCAGTATTTT
-	-	TRBV13	TRBJ2-3	CASSLPSRSDTQYF	TGTGCCAGCAGCTTACCCTCGAGGTCAGATACGCAGTATTTT
-	-	TRBV28	TRBJ1-1	CASREHRARGEAFF	TGTGCCAGCAGAGAGCACAGGGCCCGGGGTGAAGCTTTCTTT
-	-	TRBV4-1	TRBJ1-2	CASSQDWKGSVYGYTF	TGCGCCAGCAGCCAAGATTGGAAGGGGTCTGTTTATGGCTACACCTTC
-	TRBD2	TRBV5-1	TRBJ2-5	CASSLGPRAGGLETQYF	TGCGCCAGCAGCTTGGGCCCCCGAGCGGGAGGGCTGGAGACCCAGTACTTC
-	-	TRBV10-1	TRBJ1-1	CASSEPGMWTEAFF	TGCGCCAGCAGTGAGCCAGGGATGTGGACTGAAGCTTTCTTT
-	-	TRBV28	TRBJ2-7	CASEGGASSYEQYF	TGTGCCAGCGAGGGGGGGGCGAGCTCCTACGAGCAGTACTTC
few	TRBD2	TRBV4-1	TRBJ2-5	CASSQGFSGRASETQYF	TGCGCCAGCAGCCAGGGATTTAGCGGGAGGGCCTCAGAGACCCAGTACTTC
-	-	TRBV5-4	TRBJ2-7	CASSLGRSSYEQYF	TGTGCCAGCAGCTTGGGCAGGAGCTCCTACGAGCAGTACTTC
few	-	TRBV7-8	TRBJ1-1	CASNSQIGGPSTTFF	TGTGCCAGCAACTCGCAAATAGGGGGGCCTTCGACAACTTTCTTT
few	-	TRBV5-8	TRBJ2-5	CASSLQGTQYF	TGTGCCAGCAGCTTGCAGGGGACCCAGTACTTC
-	TRBD2	TRBV6-6	TRBJ2-1	CASSERGLQLGNEQFF	TGTGCCAGCAGCGAAAGGGGACTACAGCTCGGGAATGAGCAGTTCTTC
-	-	TRBV4-1	TRBJ2-7	CASSQVSAGDYYEQYF	TGCGCCAGCAGCCAAGTTTCGGCAGGGGACTATTACGAGCAGTACTTC
-	-	TRBV28	TRBJ2-1	CASSLSLSHEQFF	TGTGCCAGCAGTTTATCCCTCTCCCATGAGCAGTTCTTC
-	-	TRBV19	TRBJ1-1	CASRAGGGTEAFF	TGTGCCAGTAGAGCGGGGGGGGGCACTGAAGCTTTCTTT
-	-	TRBV12-2	TRBJ2-4	CASRLKIAKNIQYF	TGTGCAAGTCGCTTAAAGATAGCCAAAAACATTCAGTACTTC
few	TRBD1	TRBV7-9	TRBJ2-3	CASSTRDRVRDTQYF	TGTGCCAGCAGCACCCGGGACAGGGTTCGAGATACGCAGTATTTT
-	TRBD1	TRBV11-3	TRBJ2-7	CASSPGTDPYEQYF	TGTGCCAGCAGCCCTGGGACAGATCCCTACGAGCAGTACTTC